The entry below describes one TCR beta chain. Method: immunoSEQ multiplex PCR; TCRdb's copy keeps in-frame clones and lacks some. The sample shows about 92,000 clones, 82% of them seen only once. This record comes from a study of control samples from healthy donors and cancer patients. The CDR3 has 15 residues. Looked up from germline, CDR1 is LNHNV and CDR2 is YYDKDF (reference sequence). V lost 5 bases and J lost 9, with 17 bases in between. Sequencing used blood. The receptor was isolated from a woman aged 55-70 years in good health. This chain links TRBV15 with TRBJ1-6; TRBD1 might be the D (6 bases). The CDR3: CATSLKRQGFSPLHF. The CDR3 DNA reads TGTGCCACCAGCTTAAAGAGGCAGGGGTTTTCACCCCTCCACTTT.